Listed below are T cell receptor beta chains from one sample, sequenced in a study of blood T cell repertoires in COVID-19. Clones were sequenced by immunoSEQ multiplex PCR, and TCRdb holds only the in-frame ones, with some missing. The sample consists of about 62,000 clones, approximately 90% of them appearing once. Material for sequencing was peripheral blood. The receptor set was obtained from a woman of 80 years or more with acute or convalescent COVID-19. CDR3s include the opening cysteine and the closing phenylalanine or tryptophan. The D gene is left open where the match is weak. Clone size is shown for a subset of rows, as once, few, many or a class of expanded clone.

V	J	D	length	size	DNA	CDR3
TRBV24-1	TRBJ2-4	.	14	.	TGTGCCACCACACCAACGGTAGCCAAAAACATTCAGTACTTC	CATTPTVAKNIQYF
TRBV19	TRBJ2-7	.	13	.	TGTGCCAGTAGGTCGGGGGGCAGATACGAGCAGTACTTC	CASRSGGRYEQYF
TRBV7-3	TRBJ2-1	.	15	once	TGTGCCAGCAGCCAAGACCCGGGGACCTACAATGAGCAGTTCTTC	CASSQDPGTYNEQFF
TRBV6-5	TRBJ2-7	.	13	.	TGTGCCAGCAGTTCAGGGTTGGAGTACGAGCAGTACTTC	CASSSGLEYEQYF
TRBV6-2/TRBV6-3	TRBJ2-3	TRBD1	16	.	TGTGCCAGCAGCCGGGGTACCGGGACAGGGGCAGATACGCAGTATTTT	CASSRGTGTGADTQYF
TRBV27	TRBJ1-2	TRBD1	14	.	TGTGCCAGTCGTGCACAGGGGGCGCGGTATGGCTACACCTTC	CASRAQGARYGYTF
TRBV5-6	TRBJ2-5	TRBD2	13	.	TGTGCCAGCAGCTCCACGGGGGGTGAGACCCAGTACTTC	CASSSTGGETQYF
TRBV18	TRBJ2-7	.	14	.	TGTGCCAGCTCACGACAGGAGGAAACCTACGAGCAGTACTTC	CASSRQEETYEQYF
TRBV7-9	TRBJ1-2	.	14	.	TGTGCCAGCAGCTTACCAGGGCCAGAGAATAGCTACACCTTC	CASSLPGPENSYTF
TRBV9	TRBJ1-4	TRBD1	16	.	TGTGCCAGCAGCGCCCCCGGGACAGGAGCTAATGAAAAACTGTTTTTT	CASSAPGTGANEKLFF
TRBV5-8	TRBJ1-1	.	16	.	TGTGCCAGCAGCCGTGGAAGGCCGGGGATCCACACTGAAGCTTTCTTT	CASSRGRPGIHTEAFF
TRBV6-5	TRBJ1-6	.	14	.	TGTGCCAGCAGTTGGGGCAGTAATAATTCACCCCTCCACTTT	CASSWGSNNSPLHF
TRBV27	TRBJ1-1	TRBD1	14	.	TGTGCCAGCAGTTTCGTAGGGACAGGGCGAAAAGCTTTCTTT	CASSFVGTGRKAFF
TRBV27	TRBJ2-5	TRBD2	14	.	TGTGCCAGCAGTTCATTAGCGGGAGGTGCGGCCCAGTACTTC	CASSSLAGGAAQYF
TRBV11-3	TRBJ2-7	TRBD1	14	.	TGTGCCAGCAGCTTGAGGACAGGGCACTACGAGCAGTACTTC	CASSLRTGHYEQYF
TRBV4-3	TRBJ2-3	.	14	few	TGCGCCAGCAGCCAAGATCCTACCTCAGATACGCAGTATTTT	CASSQDPTSDTQYF
TRBV3-1/TRBV3-2	TRBJ2-2	TRBD1	19	.	TGTGCCAGCAGCCAAGACAGGGGGAGTAAGCGTCGGGACACCGGGGAGCTGTTTTTT	CASSQDRGSKRRDTGELFF
TRBV19	TRBJ1-5	TRBD1	13	.	TGTGCCACCGACACAGGGGGACCTCAGCCCCAGCATTTT	CATDTGGPQPQHF
TRBV3-1/TRBV3-2	TRBJ1-2	TRBD1	15	.	TGTGCCAGCAGCCTGGACAGGGGCGGCAACTATGGCTACACCTTC	CASSLDRGGNYGYTF
TRBV5-4	TRBJ2-5	TRBD1	15	.	TGTGCCAGCAGCCGGGGACAGCCGGGTGGAGAGACCCAGTACTTC	CASSRGQPGGETQYF
TRBV7-3	TRBJ1-3	.	16	.	TGTGCCAGCAGCTTAAGCGCCGCCCGCTCTGGAAACACCATATATTTT	CASSLSAARSGNTIYF
TRBV9	TRBJ1-1	.	15	.	TGTGCCAGCAGCCCGCGACAGTTAATGAACACTGAAGCTTTCTTT	CASSPRQLMNTEAFF
TRBV12-3/TRBV12-4	TRBJ2-1	TRBD1	12	.	TGTGCCAGCAGTACAGGGGGCCATGAGCAGTTCTTC	CASSTGGHEQFF
TRBV4-3	TRBJ1-4	TRBD1	15	.	TGCGCCAGCAGCCAAGATACCAGGGGGAATGAAAAACTGTTTTTT	CASSQDTRGNEKLFF
TRBV19	TRBJ2-3	.	14	once	TGTGCCAGTAGTATCGGGCCGGGATCAGATACGCAGTATTTT	CASSIGPGSDTQYF
TRBV7-2	TRBJ2-1	TRBD2	16	.	TGTGCCAGCAGCGCGGCCACTAGCGGGAGAGGGGATGAGCAGTTCTTC	CASSAATSGRGDEQFF
TRBV5-5	TRBJ1-2	.	15	.	TGTGCCAGCAGCTTGGCCGTACAGCGGGACTATGGCTACACCTTC	CASSLAVQRDYGYTF
TRBV19	TRBJ2-3	.	14	.	TGTGCCAGTAGTACTCTCGGGGGCACAGATACGCAGTATTTT	CASSTLGGTDTQYF
TRBV11-2	TRBJ2-2	.	13	.	TGTGCCAGCAGCCAAGGGGCGACCGGGGAGCTGTTTTTT	CASSQGATGELFF
TRBV4-1	TRBJ1-2	.	15	.	TGCGCCAGCAGCCAACCCGGACAGCTAAACTATGGCTACACCTTC	CASSQPGQLNYGYTF
TRBV3-1/TRBV3-2	TRBJ2-7	TRBD2	15	.	TGTGCCAGCAGCCAAGCCCCACTAGCGGCCTACGAGCAGTACTTC	CASSQAPLAAYEQYF
TRBV18	TRBJ1-1	TRBD1	13	.	TGTGCCAGCTCAAAGACAGGGTTCACTGAAGCTTTCTTT	CASSKTGFTEAFF
TRBV7-2	TRBJ1-4	.	14	.	TGTGCCAGCAGCTTAGGACTGGTTGGGGAAAAACTGTTTTTT	CASSLGLVGEKLFF
TRBV19	TRBJ1-2	TRBD1	16	.	TGTGCCAGTAGCCGACTCACAGGGGCCTATGAACATGGCTACACCTTC	CASSRLTGAYEHGYTF
TRBV11-2	TRBJ1-6	.	15	.	TGTGCCAGCAGATTCACCCCCCAACAAAATTCACCCCTCCACTTT	CASRFTPQQNSPLHF
TRBV4-3	TRBJ1-1	.	15	.	TGCGCCAGCAGCCAAGCCTTACAGACGCTAACTGAAGCTTTCTTT	CASSQALQTLTEAFF
TRBV7-2	TRBJ2-3	.	18	.	TGTGCCAGCAGCTCCCGGAGTCTGGCGATCCTTAGCACAGATACGCAGTATTTT	CASSSRSLAILSTDTQYF
TRBV10-3	TRBJ1-4	.	12	.	TGTGCCATCGGCGACATATCCGAAAAACTGTTTTTT	CAIGDISEKLFF
TRBV7-2	TRBJ2-5	.	13	.	TGTGCCAGCAGCACGGGAGTTCGAGAGACCCAGTACTTC	CASSTGVRETQYF
TRBV2	TRBJ1-2	TRBD1	15	.	TGTGCCAGCAGGCGCCCCGGGACAGGGGTCGGTGGCTACACCTTC	CASRRPGTGVGGYTF
TRBV7-2	TRBJ2-3	.	15	few	TGTGCCAGCAGCTTAAGTCCGGTTAGCACAGATACGCAGTATTTT	CASSLSPVSTDTQYF
TRBV6-5	TRBJ1-5	TRBD1	12	once	TGTGCCAGCGCCAGACAGGGCCGACCCCAGCATTTT	CASARQGRPQHF
TRBV7-2	TRBJ1-3	.	16	few	TGTGCCAGCAGCGGGCCGGAGGGACTCTCTGGAAACACCATATATTTT	CASSGPEGLSGNTIYF
TRBV7-3	TRBJ2-5	TRBD1	14	once	TGTGCCAGCAGCCCGGGACAGGGACAAGAGACCCAGTACTTC	CASSPGQGQETQYF
TRBV9	TRBJ1-6	.	15	.	TGTGCCAGCAGCGTAGTCGCGGGGGCCTGGTCACCCCTCCACTTT	CASSVVAGAWSPLHF
TRBV4-2	TRBJ2-1	TRBD2	16	.	TGTGCCAGCAGCCAAGATAGCGGGGGGGACCACAATGAGCAGTTCTTC	CASSQDSGGDHNEQFF
TRBV3-1/TRBV3-2	TRBJ1-1	.	13	.	TGTGCCAGCAGCCAAGCCGGAGTTAATGAAGCTTTCTTT	CASSQAGVNEAFF
TRBV6-5	TRBJ1-2	.	13	.	TGTGCCAGCAGTCCGGGGGGGGGCTATGGCTACACCTTC	CASSPGGGYGYTF